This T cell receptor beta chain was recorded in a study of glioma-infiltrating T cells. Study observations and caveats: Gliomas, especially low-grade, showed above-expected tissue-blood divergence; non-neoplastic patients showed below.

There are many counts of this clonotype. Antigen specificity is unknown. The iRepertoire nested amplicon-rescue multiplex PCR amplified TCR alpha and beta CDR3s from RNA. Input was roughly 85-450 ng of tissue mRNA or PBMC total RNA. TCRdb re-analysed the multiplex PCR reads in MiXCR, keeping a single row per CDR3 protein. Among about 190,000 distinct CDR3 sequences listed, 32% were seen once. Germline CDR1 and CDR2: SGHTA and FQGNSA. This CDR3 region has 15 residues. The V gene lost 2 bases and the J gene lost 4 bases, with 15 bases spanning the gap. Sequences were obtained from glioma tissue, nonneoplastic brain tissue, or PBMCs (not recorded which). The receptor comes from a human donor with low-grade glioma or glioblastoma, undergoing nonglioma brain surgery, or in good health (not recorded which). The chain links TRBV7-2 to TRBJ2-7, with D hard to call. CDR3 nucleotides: TGTGCCAGCAGCTTACCCCTGGGGTCTCAATACGAGCAGTACTTC. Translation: CASSLPLGSQYEQYF.